This T cell receptor (beta chain) derives from a study of OX40 agonist ivuxolimab in advanced cancers. Study-wide background: Three patients, one with hepatocellular carcinoma and two with cutaneous melanoma, responded partially.

Only in-frame clones appear in the TCRdb table, and some are missing; sequencing was by immunoSEQ multiplex PCR. The table includes roughly 77,000 clones, approximately 81% detected once. After removal of 5 bases from V and 3 bases from J, the junction contained 8 bases not matched to a gene. Germline CDR1 and CDR2: SEHNR and FQNEAQ (reference sequence). The CDR3 contains 15 residues. The TCR was taken from an adult with an advanced solid tumor such as melanoma, head and neck, liver or kidney cancer. The source material was CD4+ or CD8+ T cells sorted from blood, sampled in a trial of the OX40 agonist ivuxolimab. This chain connects TRBV7-9 to TRBJ2-7; 9 positions match TRBD2. CDR3 sequence reads: CASSGGLAPFYEQYF. The CDR3 coding sequence is TGTGCCAGCAGCGGTGGACTAGCGCCCTTCTACGAGCAGTACTTC.